This T cell receptor beta chain was captured in a study of neurological immune-mediated disorders. Germline V gene data show CDR1 as DFQATT and CDR2 as SNEGSKA (reference sequence). The V end lost 6 bases, the J end lost 9 bases, and 24 bases lay between the germline ends. CDR3 length equals 16 residues. This clonotype appeared many times. Each TCR transcript was tagged with a 10-nucleotide random UMI during 5'RACE. Via MiXCR, TCRdb re-called the 5' RACE reads, giving one row per CDR3 protein. The table has under 75,000 distinct CDR3 sequences, more than 3% seen once. V is TRBV20-1 and J is TRBJ1-6; perhaps TRBD1 as D (5 bases). The sequence derives from a woman between 45 and 65 years old with multiple sclerosis. Sequencing used PBMCs. CDR3 sequence reads: CSASSGAGDLPSPLHF. CDR3 in DNA: TGCAGTGCCAGTAGTGGGGCCGGAGACCTTCCTTCACCCCTCCACTTT.